This T cell receptor beta chain derives from a study of CD8+ T cells in alopecia areata. Investigators isolated RNA and reverse transcribed it into cDNA to act as the sequencing template. Sequencing was performed with immunoSEQ multiplex PCR; in TCRdb, only in-frame clones are kept and a portion is missing. The sample holds under 150,000 clones, roughly 50% seen once. The CDR3 length is 11 residues. Germline assignment: CDR1 MNHEY and CDR2 SMNVEV (reference sequence). Trimming took off 4 bases at V and 2 bases at J, with 2 bases between the two ends. Study-level findings and limits: Alopecia totalis/universalis scalp especially showed more expanded CD8+ clones than normal scalp. Scalp samples also yield sequences from resident alphabeta T cells of normal skin.

As concerns this clone: What it binds is unknown. Additional DNA sequences in this sample encode the identical CDR3.

The V and J genes are TRBV27 and TRBJ1-1; D gene ambiguous. Sequenced material: NKG2D-low CD8+ T cells sorted from blood. The receptor's source is a human donor with alopecia areata. DNA of the CDR3: TGTGCCAGCAGTTCCAACACTGAAGCTTTCTTT. It yields the protein CASSSNTEAFF.